The rows below give T cell receptor beta chains drawn from one sample of a study of T cells in tuberculosis. Clones were read by immunoSEQ multiplex PCR, and TCRdb kept only the in-frame ones, dropping some. Among more than 20,000 clones listed, 85% to 90% were seen once. The material sequenced was PBMCs. These receptors were taken from a donor between 10 and 35 years old with latent tuberculosis or without tuberculosis infection. Each CDR3 is given with its conserved first and last residue. Each record gives: V gene, J gene, CDR3 protein.

TRBV5-6	TRBJ2-2	CASSSFVRAGELFF
TRBV19	TRBJ1-1	CASSILGVNTEAFF
TRBV10-3	TRBJ1-1	CAISGQPTTEAFF
TRBV5-1	TRBJ2-7	CASSLVLF
TRBV27	TRBJ2-1	CASSSGSTYNEQFF
TRBV19	TRBJ1-1	CASSPQDMNTEAFF
TRBV9	TRBJ1-2	CASSKIGLNYGYTF
TRBV5-6	TRBJ1-6	CASSREGRAWRNSPLHF
TRBV5-1	TRBJ2-6	CASSGDGSGANVLTF
TRBV15	TRBJ1-1	CATSIGGKPEAFF
TRBV2	TRBJ1-5	CASTRQGAAGGNQPQHF
TRBV4-1	TRBJ1-1	CASSQDRGEAFF
TRBV2	TRBJ1-4	CASRARDRNEKLFF
TRBV15	TRBJ1-5	CATSREVFGINQPQHF
TRBV10-1	TRBJ1-2	CATGTNYGYTF
TRBV25-1	TRBJ2-7	CASSGQGLTTYEQYF
TRBV5-6	TRBJ1-5	CASSRGQGLNQPQHF
TRBV28	TRBJ1-5	CASSLHTGGGPQHF
TRBV25-1	TRBJ1-1	CASSRGGGYTEAFF
TRBV28	TRBJ2-3	CASSVPARASGSTDTQYF
TRBV10-3	TRBJ2-7	CAIRRFDEQYF
TRBV29-1	TRBJ1-2	CSANGAGFGYGYTF
TRBV7-2	TRBJ1-6	CASSVLTGDNSPLHF
TRBV9	TRBJ1-6	CASSGTRWQDSPLHF
TRBV27	TRBJ2-5	CASSRETSGGPSMMETQYF
TRBV27	TRBJ2-7	CASSLGRPYEQYF
TRBV6-1	TRBJ2-5	CASSANRDLETQYF
TRBV4-1	TRBJ2-3	CASSPSWLIAGGRGTDTQYF
TRBV6-5	TRBJ1-5	CASSYSGVTNQPQHF
TRBV11-2	TRBJ1-2	CASSSRDDINYGYTF
TRBV27	TRBJ1-1	CASSLWGEVVTEAFF
TRBV6-1	TRBJ1-5	CASRRGGENQPQHF
TRBV6-5	TRBJ1-2	CASKDSVYGYTF
TRBV7-7	TRBJ2-1	CASSLGTVYNEQFF
TRBV4-2	TRBJ1-2	CASSSPGDYGYTF
TRBV15	TRBJ2-6	CATSRVRSSGANVLTF
TRBV7-2	TRBJ2-1	CASSFSGASYNEQFF
TRBV14	TRBJ2-7	CASSQRQGSSYEQYF
TRBV2	TRBJ2-1	CASAGERNNEQFF
TRBV25-1	TRBJ1-2	CASSEFDLRGYGYTF
TRBV28	TRBJ1-5	CASSFAGARNQPQHF
TRBV7-8	TRBJ1-1	CASSAGMNTEAFF
TRBV30	TRBJ1-5	CAWSVWGDQPQHF
TRBV4-1	TRBJ2-1	CASQRGVNYNEQFF